These 32 T cell receptor beta chains were all obtained from the same sample, sequenced in a study of T-cell memory formation after mild COVID-19. MiXCR, applied by TCRdb to the 5' RACE reads, yields one record per CDR3 protein. The sample includes tens of thousands of distinct CDR3 sequences, approximately 15% of them seen just once. Sequenced input: PBMCs or a T cell subset sorted from them (not recorded which). The receptors were sampled from an adult woman who had mild COVID-19 (a few samples of this study predate the infection). Cell type and time point are not known.

This clonotype was seen at least ten times. CDR3 coding DNA: TGTGCCAGCAGTTACGGTCAGACCCAGTACTTC. Its protein product is CASSYGQTQYF. The V gene is TRBV6-5, the J gene TRBJ2-5, with no clear D. The V and J ends lost 2 bases and 6 bases respectively, with 4 bases between them. The CDR3 length is 11 residues. Germline assignment: CDR1 MNHEY and CDR2 SVGAGI.

Only a few counts were recorded for this clonotype. CDR3 coding DNA: TGCAGTGCTAGAGGACTCTGTCTCCCATGGGACACCTCCTACGAGCAGTACTTC. This sequence encodes CSARGLCLPWDTSYEQYF. V is TRBV20-1 and J is TRBJ2-7; a possible D gene is TRBD1 (6 bases). This CDR3 comprises 18 residues. Per the germline V gene, CDR1 is DFQATT and CDR2 is SNEGSKA (reference sequence). V was pared by 1 base and J by 0 bases, with 22 bases between.

In this sample, this clonotype turned up a few times. V usage is TRBV30 and J usage is TRBJ2-3; TRBD2 matches 13 bases. This CDR3 region has 15 residues. J lost 5 bases, V lost 3 bases, and 5 bases had no gene match. Germline-derived CDR1 and CDR2 are GTSNPN and SVGIG (reference sequence). The CDR3 DNA follows: TGTGCCTGGAGCCTACTAGCGGGAGGGAGAGATACGCAGTATTTT. It yields the protein CAWSLLAGGRDTQYF.

This clonotype has only a few counts. The V gene is TRBV27, the J gene TRBJ2-3; tentative D call: TRBD2 (5 bases). CDR3 length: 16 amino acids. The germline CDR1 and CDR2 sequences are MNHEY and SMNVEV (reference sequence). V dropped 5 bases and J dropped 1 base, with 16 bases sitting between them. The CDR3 DNA reads as TGTGCCAGCAGTCCCTGGACTGGGCCGGGCACAGATACGCAGTATTTT. It is translated as CASSPWTGPGTDTQYF.

The chain joins TRBV11-1 to TRBJ2-7, with D possibly TRBD1 on 6 matching bases. Trimming pared 5 bases from V and 0 bases from J, leaving 11 bases between. CDR3 length: 14 amino acids. The V gene's germline CDR1 is SGHAT and CDR2 FQDESV (reference sequence). In DNA, the CDR3 is TGTGCCAGCAGCCACAGGGAAACCTCCTACGAGCAGTACTTC. Its protein product is CASSHRETSYEQYF.

This clonotype has more than one count but fewer than ten. The rearrangement links TRBV7-8 to TRBJ2-4; 14 nucleotides align to TRBD2. The CDR3 is 21 amino acids. V was clipped by 1 base and J by 2 bases; unmatched bases: 13. Germline lookup yields CDR1 SGHVS and CDR2 FQNEAQ. CDR3 bases: TGTGCCAGCAGCTTAGGGCGGGCGACTAGCGGGAGGGGGGGCCCCAAAAACATTCAGTACTTC. Translating gives CASSLGRATSGRGGPKNIQYF.

This clonotype was observed a few times. V usage is TRBV7-2 and J usage is TRBJ2-7, with no clear D. The V and J ends lost 5 bases and 3 bases respectively, with 14 bases between them. The CDR3 runs 14 residues. Germline lookup yields CDR1 SGHTA and CDR2 FQGNSA. CDR3 in amino acids: CASSPSAEDYEQYF. In DNA, the CDR3 is TGTGCCAGCAGCCCCTCCGCTGAAGACTACGAGCAGTACTTC.

This clonotype was seen more than once but under ten times. J is TRBJ2-2 and V is TRBV29-1; D gene unclear. CDR1 is SQVTM and CDR2 is ANQGSEA in the germline V gene. V was cut by 4 bases and J by 5 bases, with 11 bases left in between. This CDR3 spans 13 amino acids. CDR3 in amino acids: CSVVRARTGELFF. The CDR3, as DNA: TGCAGCGTTGTACGGGCGCGGACCGGGGAGCTGTTTTTT.

Only a few counts were recorded for this clonotype. The chain employs TRBV5-1 and TRBJ2-7; TRBD1 matches at 9 bases. The V segment lost 2 bases and the J segment 3 bases; nucleotides outside the gene matches: 9. The germline gives CDR1 SGHRS, CDR2 YFSETQ. The CDR3 sequence is 16 residues long. The CDR3 reads CASSLYRQGDLYEQYF. Here the CDR3 DNA reads TGCGCCAGCAGCTTATACAGACAGGGGGACCTCTACGAGCAGTACTTC.

This clonotype was seen more than once but under ten times. This chain links TRBV3-1 with TRBJ2-2, with D maybe TRBD2 (5 bases). Germline V gene lookup returns CDR1 LGHDT and CDR2 YNNKEL (reference sequence). With 0 bases removed from V and 1 base from J, the gap between germline ends came to 12 bases. The CDR3 has 17 amino acids. CDR3 amino acids: CASSQEEAEMNTGELFF. Written as DNA, the CDR3 is TGTGCCAGCAGCCAAGAGGAAGCGGAGATGAACACCGGGGAGCTGTTTTTT.

The chain has TRBV4-1 and TRBJ2-7, with D perhaps given as TRBD1 or TRBD2 (5 bases each). The CDR3 length is 14 residues. V dropped 5 bases and J dropped 0 bases, with 11 bases sitting between them. The germline V gene encodes CDR1 MGHRA and CDR2 YSYEKL. CDR3 nucleotides: TGCGCCAGCAGCGGGGGTCCCTCCTCCTACGAGCAGTACTTC. Its protein product is CASSGGPSSYEQYF.

The V call is TRBV2, the J call TRBJ2-7; D not certain. This CDR3 has 12 amino acids. Germline V gene sequence: CDR1 SNHLY, CDR2 FYNNEI. V was clipped by 4 bases and J by 5 bases, with 9 bases between them. CDR3 sequence (DNA): TGTGCCAGCAGTGGATTAGTTGACGAGCAGTACTTC. Translated: CASSGLVDEQYF. Together with reference TRBV2 and TRBJ2-7, the CDR3 gives the full variable domain: EPEVTQTPSHQVTQMGQEVILRCVPISNHLYFYWYRQILGQKVEFLVSFYNNEISEKSEIFDDQFSVERPDGSNFTLKIRSTKLEDSAMYFCASSGLVDEQYFGPGTRLTVT.

This clonotype turned up a few times. The V and J genes are TRBV29-1 and TRBJ2-7, with 7 bases fitting TRBD1. This CDR3 is built from 15 residues. Trimming cost V 7 bases and J 3 bases; bases outside gene matches: 15. Germline lookup yields CDR1 SQVTM and CDR2 ANQGSEA. CDR3 amino acids: CSANIPGQNFYEQYF. CDR3 bases: TGCAGCGCCAACATCCCGGGACAGAATTTCTACGAGCAGTACTTC.

This clonotype was seen a few times. The gene calls are TRBV20-1 and TRBJ2-4; D gene unclear. Germline CDR1 and CDR2: DFQATT and SNEGSKA (reference sequence). V lost 3 bases, J lost 2 bases, and 8 bases lay in between. This CDR3 has 13 residues. The CDR3: CSARAATKNIQYF. The CDR3 DNA follows: TGCAGTGCTAGGGCGGCGACCAAAAACATTCAGTACTTC.

A few counts support this clonotype. The gene calls are TRBV20-1 and TRBJ2-7, with D unclear. This CDR3 is 10 amino acids long. CDR1 and CDR2 (germline): DFQATT, SNEGSKA (reference sequence). V shed 5 bases and J shed 3 bases, with 5 bases lying between them. The CDR3 protein is CSASSYEQYF. CDR3 in DNA: TGCAGTGCTTCGAGCTACGAGCAGTACTTC.

This clonotype was seen only a few times. The chain carries TRBV7-9 and TRBJ2-2; 7 bases align to TRBD1. Germline V CDR1 and CDR2: SEHNR, FQNEAQ (reference sequence). After removal of 6 bases from V and 2 bases from J, the junction contained 12 bases not matched to a gene. This CDR3 is built from 17 residues. CDR3 protein: CASRAATGNSNTGELFF. The DNA for the CDR3 is TGTGCCAGCAGAGCGGCGACAGGGAACAGTAACACCGGGGAGCTGTTTTTT.

V gene TRBV12-3 or TRBV12-4 combines with J gene TRBJ2-1; weak D call: TRBD2 (5 bases). Trimming cost V 1 base and J 8 bases, with 9 bases left between them. The CDR3 loop spans 13 amino acids. The CDR3 coding sequence is TGTGCCAGCAGTTTAGGTTTCGGGGATGAGCAGTTCTTC. It is translated as CASSLGFGDEQFF.

This clonotype was detected ten times or more. The chain links TRBV4-1 to TRBJ2-1, with 9 bases lining up with TRBD1. V dropped 4 bases and J dropped 4; count of bases not matched to a gene: 8. The length of the CDR3 is 16 residues. CDR1 is MGHRA and CDR2 is YSYEKL in the germline V gene. CDR3 sequence (DNA): TGCGCCAGCAGCCTATACAGGGGGCCAGCTTACAATGAGCAGTTCTTC. This sequence encodes CASSLYRGPAYNEQFF.

This clonotype occurred a few times. This rearrangement joins TRBV5-1 to TRBJ2-3; 10 nucleotides line up with TRBD1. The CDR3 spans 19 residues. After removal of 4 bases from V and 2 bases from J, the junction contained 16 bases not matched to a gene. Looked up from germline, CDR1 is SGHRS and CDR2 is YFSETQ. CDR3 sequence: CASSHKTGGAGLNTDTQYF. CDR3 coding DNA: TGCGCCAGCAGCCATAAGACAGGGGGCGCCGGGTTGAACACAGATACGCAGTATTTT. Supplemented by reference TRBV5-1 and TRBJ2-3, the full variable domain reads KAGVTQTPRYLIKTRGQQVTLSCSPISGHRSVSWYQQTPGQGLQFLFEYFSETQRNKGNFPGRFSGRQFSNSRSEMNVSTLELGDSALYLCASSHKTGGAGLNTDTQYFGPGTRLTVL.

This clonotype was observed a handful of times. The chain uses TRBV5-1 and TRBJ2-7; D remains unclear. Germline V gene sequence: CDR1 SGHRS, CDR2 YFSETQ. V lost 0 bases to trimming and J lost 4 bases, with 8 bases between them. CDR3 length: 13 amino acids. The CDR3: CASSLELGYEQYF. CDR3 nucleotides: TGCGCCAGCAGCTTGGAGTTGGGGTACGAGCAGTACTTC.

The V gene is TRBV12-3 or TRBV12-4, the J gene TRBJ1-3, with 10 bases fitting TRBD1. V was clipped by 7 bases and J by 3 bases; unmatched bases: 9. This CDR3 is built from 16 residues. The CDR3 nucleotides read TGTGCCAGCAAAGGATTAGGGACAGGGGATGGAAACACCATATATTTT. Translated, it gives CASKGLGTGDGNTIYF.

This sequence joins TRBV11-2 and TRBJ2-2; D gene unclear. CDR1 is SGHAT, CDR2 FQNNGV, per germline. This CDR3 has 12 residues. Deletions cut 7 bases from V and 6 bases from J, with 9 bases between. CDR3 sequence (DNA): TGTGCCAGCAATTCGGAGTCCGGGGAGCTGTTTTTT. Amino acid sequence: CASNSESGELFF.

This clonotype has a handful of counts. This sequence joins TRBV29-1 and TRBJ2-7; TRBD2 might be the D (5 bases). Trimming stripped 5 bases from V and 0 bases from J, with 11 bases between. The CDR3 is made up of 13 amino acids. In germline, CDR1 is SQVTM, CDR2 ANQGSEA. The CDR3 protein is CSVLGESSYEQYF. The CDR3 nucleotides read TGCAGCGTTCTTGGGGAGAGCTCCTACGAGCAGTACTTC.

This chain's CDR3 is CATSDGSDPEAFF. Written as DNA, the CDR3 is TGTGCCACCAGTGATGGCTCCGACCCTGAAGCTTTCTTT. The gene calls are TRBV24-1 and TRBJ1-1; no reliable D call. This CDR3 region has 13 residues. Trimming stripped 3 bases from V and 6 bases from J, with 10 bases between. Germline V gives CDR1 KGHDR, CDR2 SFDVKD.

This clonotype has just a few counts. The CDR3 DNA reads TGCAGCGTTAGTCGACAGGATTCCTACGAGCAGTACTTC. Translation gives CSVSRQDSYEQYF. This chain uses TRBV29-1 with TRBJ2-7, with D possibly matching TRBD1 (6 bases). Germline V CDR1 and CDR2: SQVTM, ANQGSEA. The CDR3 runs to 13 residues. Trimming cost V 5 bases and J 1 base, with 12 bases left between them.

This chain uses TRBV4-1 with TRBJ1-1; D might be TRBD1 (5 bases). V was trimmed by 4 bases and J by 3 bases, leaving 12 bases between them. This CDR3 region has 14 residues. Germline values: CDR1 MGHRA, CDR2 YSYEKL. The CDR3 spells CASSPPLGDTEAFF. CDR3 in DNA: TGCGCCAGCAGCCCCCCCCTAGGGGACACTGAAGCTTTCTTT.

This clonotype was detected a few times. The gene calls are TRBV14 and TRBJ2-7, with D possibly being TRBD2 (6 bases). V lost 4 bases to trimming and J lost 2 bases, with 15 bases between them. Germline CDR1 SGHDN, CDR2 FVKESK. The CDR3 runs to 15 residues. The CDR3 DNA reads as TGTGCCAGCAGCCTGTTCCGGGACTCAACCTACGAGCAGTACTTC. Amino acid sequence: CASSLFRDSTYEQYF.

In its sample, this clonotype was seen many times. CDR3 amino acids: CASSLIRAGSTDTQYF. CDR3 coding DNA: TGTGCCAGCAGCCTAATCCGAGCGGGGAGCACAGATACGCAGTATTTT. This chain connects TRBV7-9 to TRBJ2-3; 7 bases match TRBD2. CDR3 length: 16 amino acids. Per the germline V gene, CDR1 is SEHNR and CDR2 is FQNEAQ (reference sequence). V shed 5 bases and J 0 bases; nucleotides not matched to a gene: 8.

The chain links TRBV11-3 to TRBJ2-3; 9 positions match TRBD1. This CDR3 is built from 14 residues. Germline CDR1 SGHNT, CDR2 YENEEA. With 5 bases clipped from V and 4 bases from J, the junction kept 4 bases outside the gene matches. CDR3 DNA sequence: TGTGCCAGCAGCGTCCGGACAGGGGCAGATACGCAGTATTTT. It encodes CASSVRTGADTQYF.

This sequence joins TRBV29-1 and TRBJ2-1, with 11 bases matching TRBD2. This CDR3 comprises 15 residues. J was trimmed by 3 bases and V by 3 bases; bases with no gene match: 4. Germline CDR1 SQVTM, CDR2 ANQGSEA. CDR3 nucleotide sequence: TGCAGCGTTGAGGGACTAGCGGTGAACTACAATGAGCAGTTCTTC. Encoded protein: CSVEGLAVNYNEQFF.

The CDR3 DNA follows: TGTGCCAGCACCTTACGGACAGGCCTGATCTACGAGCAGTACTTC. Its translation is CASTLRTGLIYEQYF. The chain has TRBV5-6 and TRBJ2-7, with 7 bases that match TRBD1. The CDR3 is made up of 15 amino acids. Germline V CDR1 and CDR2: SGHDT, YYEEEE. Trimming removed 6 bases from V and 3 bases from J; junction bases left unmatched: 12.

The V gene is TRBV3-1, the J gene TRBJ1-1; TRBD1 matches 7 bases. Unmatched junction bases numbered 2, after V lost 0 bases and J lost 4 bases. Per the germline V gene, CDR1 is LGHDT and CDR2 is YNNKEL (reference sequence). The CDR3 sequence is 14 residues long. The CDR3: CASSQDRGGTEAFF. The DNA for the CDR3 is TGTGCCAGCAGCCAAGACAGGGGGGGCACTGAAGCTTTCTTT.